The next 21 T cell receptor beta chains were all read from a single sample in a study of blood T cell repertoires in COVID-19. Sequencing was performed with immunoSEQ multiplex PCR; in TCRdb, only in-frame clones are kept and a portion is missing. The sample shows 240,000 or so clones, roughly 79% of them seen only once. Material: peripheral blood. The source of these receptors is a woman aged 80 or older with COVID-19, enrolled during active disease.

V and J are TRBV10-3 and TRBJ2-7; TRBD2 is a possible D gene (7 bases). Germline assignment: CDR1 ENHRY and CDR2 SYGVKD. Trimming cost V 8 bases and J 2 bases, with 10 bases left between them. CDR3 length equals 12 residues. The CDR3 here is CAIGGGPYEQYF. The CDR3 nucleotides are TGTGCCATCGGGGGGGGCCCCTACGAGCAGTACTTC.

This clone showed up just a few times. The chain uses TRBV2 and TRBJ1-5, with D unresolved. Germline lookup yields CDR1 SNHLY and CDR2 FYNNEI. The V and J ends lost 2 bases and 3 bases respectively, with 11 bases between them. The CDR3 is made up of 15 amino acids. The CDR3 region has the DNA TGTGCCAGCAGTGAACGGAGGGAGATCAATCAGCCCCAGCATTTT. Translated: CASSERREINQPQHF.

This clone occurred once. The chain joins TRBV9 to TRBJ2-6, with D perhaps matching TRBD1 (5 bases). The CDR3 extends over 15 amino acids. The germline V gene has CDR1 SGDLS and CDR2 YYNGEE. The V gene lost 2 bases and the J gene lost 3 bases, with 9 bases spanning the gap. The CDR3 DNA sequence: TGTGCCAGCAGCGTCAGGGATTTTGGGGCCAACGTCCTGACTTTC. It codes for CASSVRDFGANVLTF.

This clone came up a few times. The chain uses TRBV5-4 and TRBJ2-1; D is possibly TRBD2 (6 bases). The ends were cut back, 4 bases at V and 2 bases at J, with 22 bases in the middle. Germline values: CDR1 SGHNT, CDR2 YYREEE (reference sequence). The length of the CDR3 is 18 residues. The CDR3 region is CASSGAGLTPSPYNEQFF. CDR3 in DNA: TGTGCCAGCAGCGGGGCGGGACTTACCCCATCCCCCTACAATGAGCAGTTCTTC.

J is TRBJ1-2 and V is TRBV29-1; TRBD1 might be the D (5 bases). This CDR3 region has 15 residues. From germline, CDR1 is SQVTM and CDR2 ANQGSEA. V was clipped by 5 bases and J by 4 bases, with 20 bases between them. The CDR3 loop reads CSVRSGLLPPYGYTF. CDR3 DNA: TGCAGCGTTCGGTCAGGGTTACTCCCGCCCTATGGCTACACCTTC.

The CDR3 region has the DNA TGTGCCAGCAGTGTTGGGACAGGGGGCCCCAAAAACATTCAGTACTTC. This gives the protein CASSVGTGGPKNIQYF. V gene TRBV6-1 combines with J gene TRBJ2-4, with 12 bases lining up with TRBD1. The CDR3 is 16 residues long. With 4 bases clipped from V and 2 bases from J, the junction kept 3 bases outside the gene matches. CDR1 MNHNS and CDR2 SASEGT come from the germline V gene.

The rearrangement joins TRBV3-1 (or the pseudogene TRBV3-2) to TRBJ2-5; 12 bases are shared with TRBD2. Germline V gene lookup returns CDR1 LGHDT and CDR2 YNNKEL (reference sequence). Trimming at V came to 3 bases and at J to 5 bases, leaving 10 bases not matched to a gene. CDR3 length: 17 amino acids. The CDR3 reads CASSQGTSGPFRETQYF. In DNA form, the CDR3 reads TGTGCCAGCAGCCAGGGGACTAGCGGGCCCTTTCGGGAGACCCAGTACTTC.

This clone appeared a few times. This chain connects TRBV5-4 to TRBJ2-1; possibly TRBD2 for D (6 bases). The V end lost 7 bases, the J end lost 8 bases, and 16 bases lay between the germline ends. This CDR3 has 13 residues. Germline V CDR1 and CDR2: SGHNT, YYREEE (reference sequence). The CDR3 bases are TGTGCCAGCGGCGACGGGAGTAATGATGAGCAGTTCTTC. Protein: CASGDGSNDEQFF.

The chain carries TRBV6-5 and TRBJ1-1, with no clear D. Germline CDR1 is MNHEY and CDR2 is SVGAGI. V lost 10 bases to trimming and J lost 3 bases, with 12 bases between them. The CDR3 totals 12 residues. CDR3 coding DNA: TGTGCCACCTCCTACGGGGACACTGAAGCTTTCTTT. Its translation: CATSYGDTEAFF.

The chain carries TRBV29-1 and TRBJ1-2, with 7 bases lining up with TRBD1. This CDR3 has 15 residues. Germline lookup yields CDR1 SQVTM and CDR2 ANQGSEA. V gave up 5 bases and J gave up 5 bases; unmatched junction bases: 14. The CDR3 spells CSVPLNRGPGYGYTF. CDR3 in DNA: TGCAGCGTTCCTTTAAACAGGGGCCCGGGATATGGCTACACCTTC.

The chain is built from TRBV29-1 and TRBJ2-3; 8 positions agree with TRBD1. Trimming removed 7 bases from V and 3 bases from J; junction bases left unmatched: 6. Germline CDR1 and CDR2: SQVTM and ANQGSEA. This CDR3 is 13 amino acids long. CDR3 DNA sequence: TGCAGCGACCGTGACAGGGGAACAGATACGCAGTATTTT. Translation gives CSDRDRGTDTQYF.

The V gene is TRBV7-9, the J gene TRBJ1-3; unclear D gene. V lost 3 bases to trimming and J lost 7 bases, with 7 bases between them. Germline V gene sequence: CDR1 SEHNR, CDR2 FQNEAQ (reference sequence). This CDR3 comprises 12 residues. CDR3: CASSFNGNTIYF. The DNA of the CDR3 is TGTGCCAGCAGCTTTAACGGGAACACCATATATTTT.

Notes on this clone: The same CDR3 is also encoded by other DNA sequences in this sample. The chain employs TRBV18 and TRBJ2-7; 13 bases are shared with TRBD2. There are 16 residues in the CDR3. Looked up from germline, CDR1 is KGHSH and CDR2 is LQKENI. V gave up 5 bases and J gave up 3 bases; unmatched junction bases: 7. CDR3 sequence (DNA): TGTGCCAGCTCATTACAGGGACTAGCGGGGATCTACGAGCAGTACTTC. Translation gives CASSLQGLAGIYEQYF.

The J gene is TRBJ1-2, the V gene TRBV21-1. TRBV21-1 represents a pseudogene. The CDR3 covers 14 residues. CDR3 loop: CASSKAEDLYGYTF. For the CDR3, the DNA is TGTGCCAGCAGCAAAGCGGAGGACCTCTATGGCTACACCTTC.

The V call is TRBV15, the J call TRBJ2-7; 7 bases are shared with TRBD1. The germline gives CDR1 LNHNV, CDR2 YYDKDF (reference sequence). The CDR3 is made up of 16 amino acids. With V trimmed by 0 bases and J by 0 bases, 5 bases remained unmatched. The CDR3: CATSREWDSRSYEQYF. The CDR3 DNA reads TGTGCCACCAGCAGAGAGTGGGACAGTCGCTCCTACGAGCAGTACTTC.

The rearrangement uses TRBV7-6 and TRBJ1-6; D possibly corresponds to TRBD1 (6 bases). The CDR3 totals 13 residues. V was clipped by 6 bases and J by 7 bases, with 10 bases between them. Looked up from germline, CDR1 is SGHVS and CDR2 is FNYEAQ. CDR3 bases: TGTGCCAGCAGTCTTCAGGGGAATTCACCCCTCCACTTT. It yields the protein CASSLQGNSPLHF. The full variable domain, completed using reference TRBV7-6 and TRBJ1-6, is GAGVSQSPRYKVTKRGQDVALRCDPISGHVSLYWYRQALGQGPEFLTYFNYEAQQDKSGLPNDRFSAERPEGSISTLTIQRTEQRDSAMYRCASSLQGNSPLHFGNGTRLTVT.

The J gene is TRBJ2-1, the V gene TRBV18; weak D call: TRBD1 (6 bases). Per the germline V gene, CDR1 is KGHSH and CDR2 is LQKENI. This CDR3 has 15 amino acids. V lost 5 bases to trimming and J lost 2 bases, with 13 bases between them. In DNA form, the CDR3 reads TGTGCCAGCTCATCTTGGACAGAAGCCTACAATGAGCAGTTCTTC. This codes for CASSSWTEAYNEQFF. The full variable domain, in which reference TRBV18 and TRBJ2-1 provide the parts outside the CDR3, is NAGVMQNPRHLVRRRGQEARLRCSPMKGHSHVYWYRQLPEEGLKFMVYLQKENIIDESGMPKERFSAEFPKEGPSILRIQQVVRGDSAAYFCASSSWTEAYNEQFFGPGTRLTVL.

The chain uses TRBV7-2 and TRBJ2-1, with 8 bases that match TRBD1. The CDR3 extends over 17 amino acids. The germline V gene has CDR1 SGHTA and CDR2 FQGNSA. V trimming: 0 bases; J trimming: 6 bases; junction bases outside the gene matches: 10. Written as DNA, the CDR3 is TGTGCCAGCAGCTTAGCCACGCAGGGGGCGAAGGGCAATGAGCAGTTCTTC. Translation gives CASSLATQGAKGNEQFF.

J is TRBJ2-2 and V is TRBV2; 7 nucleotides align to TRBD2. Germline V gene data show CDR1 as SNHLY and CDR2 as FYNNEI. With 6 bases clipped from V and 1 base from J, the junction kept 5 bases outside the gene matches. The CDR3 is 15 residues long. This CDR3 reads CASRGAGRNTGELFF. In nucleotides, the CDR3 is TGTGCCAGCAGGGGAGCGGGGAGGAACACCGGGGAGCTGTTTTTT.

The chain has TRBV11-1 and TRBJ2-1; unclear D gene. This CDR3 has 14 residues. Germline assignment: CDR1 SGHAT and CDR2 FQDESV (reference sequence). The V end was cut by 3 bases, the J end by 5 bases, with 11 bases between. The DNA of the CDR3 is TGTGCCAGCAGCTTGCAAACGAGGAACAATGAGCAGTTCTTC. Amino acids: CASSLQTRNNEQFF.

This clone was recorded only once. In nucleotides, the CDR3 is TGTGCCAGCAGTTTTTGGGGGGACGAGGCACCCCTCCACTTT. It yields the protein CASSFWGDEAPLHF. V is TRBV27 and J is TRBJ1-6; D may be TRBD1 (5 bases). Trimming took off 3 bases at V and 11 bases at J, with 14 bases between the two ends. The CDR3 extends over 14 amino acids. Germline V gene sequence: CDR1 MNHEY, CDR2 SMNVEV (reference sequence).